These 8 T cell receptor beta chains came from one sample sequenced in a study of T cell responses to AZD1222 COVID-19 vaccine. Generated by immunoSEQ multiplex PCR, the TCRdb table keeps only in-frame clones and is missing some. The sample has some 100,000 clones, approximately 91% seen once. Specimen: peripheral blood, collected on day 0 of AZD1222 vaccination. These receptors came from an adult in good health.

The chain uses TRBV7-2 and TRBJ2-7; D ambiguous. The germline V and J ends were trimmed by 1 base and 4 bases, with 5 bases remaining between them. Germline loops: CDR1 SGHTA, CDR2 FQGNSA. The CDR3 contains 12 residues. The CDR3, as DNA: TGTGCCAGCAGCTTAGGTGTTTACGAGCAGTACTTC. It translates to CASSLGVYEQYF.

The V and J genes are TRBV9 and TRBJ2-1; D not resolved. The germline V and J ends were trimmed by 4 bases and 0 bases, with 14 bases remaining between them. Germline values: CDR1 SGDLS, CDR2 YYNGEE. This CDR3 has 16 residues. This chain's CDR3 is CASSSAGVISYNEQFF. The CDR3 DNA follows: TGTGCCAGCAGCTCTGCTGGGGTGATCTCCTACAATGAGCAGTTCTTC.

V gene TRBV3-1 (or the pseudogene TRBV3-2) combines with J gene TRBJ2-2; no definite D call. Germline V CDR1 and CDR2: LGHDT, YNNKEL (reference sequence). V lost 2 bases and J 4 bases, leaving 11 bases between the germline ends. There are 15 residues in the CDR3. CDR3 protein: CASSQRQQTTGELFF. As DNA, the CDR3 is TGTGCCAGCAGCCAACGGCAACAGACCACCGGGGAGCTGTTTTTT.

The chain uses TRBV9 and TRBJ2-3, with 8 bases aligning to TRBD2. The CDR3 is 16 amino acids. V was clipped by 1 base and J by 6 bases; unmatched bases: 10. Germline assignment: CDR1 SGDLS and CDR2 YYNGEE. CDR3 coding DNA: TGTGCCAGCAGCGTATTCTCTTCGGGGGGGCCCGATACGCAGTATTTT. The encoded protein is CASSVFSSGGPDTQYF.

The V gene is TRBV21-1, the J gene TRBJ1-4; the table's TRBD1 call for D was not verified on the DNA. TRBV21-1 is described as a pseudogene. The length of the CDR3 is 14 residues. The CDR3 is CASIPPLASEKLFF. The CDR3 DNA reads TGTGCCAGCATACCTCCTCTGGCAAGTGAAAAACTGTTTTTT.

The J gene is TRBJ1-1, the V gene TRBV7-2; D is ambiguous. Germline loops: CDR1 SGHTA, CDR2 FQGNSA. The CDR3 has 13 residues. The V and J ends lost 2 bases and 0 bases respectively, with 4 bases between them. CDR3 coding DNA: TGTGCCAGCAGCTTAATCCTGAACACTGAAGCTTTCTTT. This sequence encodes CASSLILNTEAFF.

This chain connects TRBV18 to TRBJ1-6; TRBD1 matches at 7 bases. Germline loops: CDR1 KGHSH, CDR2 LQKENI. The CDR3 has 18 residues. V shed 3 bases and J 9 bases; nucleotides not matched to a gene: 17. The CDR3 region is CASSPYTLDRTFRSPLHF. The CDR3 bases are TGTGCCAGCTCACCTTATACTCTGGACAGGACATTCCGTTCACCCCTCCACTTT.

V is TRBV27 and J is TRBJ2-5; D uncertain. CDR1 is MNHEY and CDR2 is SMNVEV in the germline V gene (reference sequence). This CDR3 is built from 13 residues. Trimming shortened V by 3 bases and J by 1 base, and 6 bases separated the two germline ends. DNA for the CDR3: TGTGCCAGCAGTTTTCGACCCCAAGAGACCCAGTACTTC. Amino acid sequence: CASSFRPQETQYF.